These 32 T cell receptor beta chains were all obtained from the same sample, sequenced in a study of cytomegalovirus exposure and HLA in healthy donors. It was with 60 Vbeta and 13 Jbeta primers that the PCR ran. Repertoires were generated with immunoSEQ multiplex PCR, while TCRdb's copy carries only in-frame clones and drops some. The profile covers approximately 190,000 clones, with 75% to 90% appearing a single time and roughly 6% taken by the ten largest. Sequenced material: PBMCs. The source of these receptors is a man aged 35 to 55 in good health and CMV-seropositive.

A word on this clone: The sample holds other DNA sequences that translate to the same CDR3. The CDR3 reads CASSRSGTGGTGELFF. The CDR3, as DNA: TGTGCCAGCAGTCGCTCCGGGACAGGGGGCACCGGGGAGCTGTTTTTT. The rearrangement links TRBV6-6 to TRBJ2-2, with 11 bases matching TRBD1. The CDR3 contains 16 residues. Germline V CDR1 and CDR2: MNHNY, SVGAGI (reference sequence). The V and J ends lost 5 bases and 4 bases, in that order; junction bases with no gene match: 6.

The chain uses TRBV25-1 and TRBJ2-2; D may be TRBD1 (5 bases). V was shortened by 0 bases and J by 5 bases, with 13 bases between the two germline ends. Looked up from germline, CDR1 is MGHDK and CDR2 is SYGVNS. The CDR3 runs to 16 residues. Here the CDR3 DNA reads TGTGCCAGCAGTGAATATCTGACAGCAGCAACCGGGGAGCTGTTTTTT. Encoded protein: CASSEYLTAATGELFF.

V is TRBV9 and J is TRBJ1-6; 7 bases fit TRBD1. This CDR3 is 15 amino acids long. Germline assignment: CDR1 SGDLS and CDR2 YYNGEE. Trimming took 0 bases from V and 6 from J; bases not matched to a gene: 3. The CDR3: CASSVETGTNSPLHF. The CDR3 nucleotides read TGTGCCAGCAGCGTAGAGACAGGGACTAATTCACCCCTCCACTTT.

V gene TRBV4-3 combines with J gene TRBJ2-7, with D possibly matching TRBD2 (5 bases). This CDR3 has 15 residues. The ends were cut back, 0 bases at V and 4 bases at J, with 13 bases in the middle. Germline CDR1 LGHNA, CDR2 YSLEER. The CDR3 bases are TGCGCCAGCAGCCAAGATTCCCGGACTGGGTACGAGCAGTACTTC. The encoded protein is CASSQDSRTGYEQYF.

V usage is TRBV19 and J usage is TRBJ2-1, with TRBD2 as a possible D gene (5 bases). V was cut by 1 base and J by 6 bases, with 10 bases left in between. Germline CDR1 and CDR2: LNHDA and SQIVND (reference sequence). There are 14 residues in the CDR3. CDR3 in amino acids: CASSIGGLFNEQFF. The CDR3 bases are TGTGCCAGTAGTATAGGCGGGCTTTTCAATGAGCAGTTCTTC.

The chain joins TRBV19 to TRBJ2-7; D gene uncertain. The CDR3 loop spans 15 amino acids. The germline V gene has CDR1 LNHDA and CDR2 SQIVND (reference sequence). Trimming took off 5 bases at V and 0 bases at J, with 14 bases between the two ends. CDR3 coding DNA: TGTGCCAGTAGTTTTTACCAGGCCTCCTCCTACGAGCAGTACTTC. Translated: CASSFYQASSYEQYF.

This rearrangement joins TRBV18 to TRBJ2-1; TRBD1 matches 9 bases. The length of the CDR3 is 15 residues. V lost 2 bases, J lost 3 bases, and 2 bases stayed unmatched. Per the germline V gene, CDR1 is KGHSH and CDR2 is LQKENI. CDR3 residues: CASSPTDRGYNEQFF. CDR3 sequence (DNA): TGTGCCAGCTCACCAACGGACAGGGGCTACAATGAGCAGTTCTTC.

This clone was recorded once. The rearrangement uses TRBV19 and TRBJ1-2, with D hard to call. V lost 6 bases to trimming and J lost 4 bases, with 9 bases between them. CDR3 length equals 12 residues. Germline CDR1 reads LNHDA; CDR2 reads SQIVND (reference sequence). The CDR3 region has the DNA TGTGCCAGTAGGGCAGGTGGCTATGGCTACACCTTC. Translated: CASRAGGYGYTF.

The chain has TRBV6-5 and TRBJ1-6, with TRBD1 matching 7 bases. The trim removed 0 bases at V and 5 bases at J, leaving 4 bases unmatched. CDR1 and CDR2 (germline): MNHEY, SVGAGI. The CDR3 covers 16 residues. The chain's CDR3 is CASSYSTTGNNSPLHF. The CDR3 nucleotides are TGTGCCAGCAGTTACTCAACGACAGGGAATAATTCACCCCTCCACTTT.

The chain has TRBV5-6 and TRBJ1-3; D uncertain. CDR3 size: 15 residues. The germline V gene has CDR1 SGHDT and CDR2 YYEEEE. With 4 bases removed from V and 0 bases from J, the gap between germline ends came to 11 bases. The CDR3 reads CASSLDAFSGNTIYF. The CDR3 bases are TGTGCCAGCAGCCTGGACGCGTTCTCTGGAAACACCATATATTTT.

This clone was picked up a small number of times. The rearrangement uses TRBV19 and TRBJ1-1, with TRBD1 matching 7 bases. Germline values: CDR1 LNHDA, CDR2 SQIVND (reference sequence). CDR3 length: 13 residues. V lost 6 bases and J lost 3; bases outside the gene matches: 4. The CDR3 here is CASSETGYTEAFF. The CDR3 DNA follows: TGTGCCAGTAGCGAGACAGGGTACACTGAAGCTTTCTTT.

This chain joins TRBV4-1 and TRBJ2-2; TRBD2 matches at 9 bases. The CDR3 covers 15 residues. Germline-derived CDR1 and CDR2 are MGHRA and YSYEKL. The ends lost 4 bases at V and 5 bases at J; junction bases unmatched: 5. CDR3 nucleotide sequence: TGCGCCAGCAGCCCAGCGGGGGGACGAACCGGGGAGCTGTTTTTT. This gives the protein CASSPAGGRTGELFF.

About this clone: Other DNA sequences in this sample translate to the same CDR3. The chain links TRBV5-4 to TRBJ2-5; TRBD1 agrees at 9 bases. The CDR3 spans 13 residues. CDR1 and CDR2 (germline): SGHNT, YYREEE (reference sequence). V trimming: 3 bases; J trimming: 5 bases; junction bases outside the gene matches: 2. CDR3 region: CASSSGQGETQYF. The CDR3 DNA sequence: TGTGCCAGCAGCTCTGGACAGGGGGAGACCCAGTACTTC.

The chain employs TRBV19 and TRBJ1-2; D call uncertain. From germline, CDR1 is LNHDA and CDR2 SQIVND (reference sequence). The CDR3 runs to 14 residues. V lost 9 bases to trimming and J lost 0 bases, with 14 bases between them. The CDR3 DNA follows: TGTGCCAGCCAGAACGCCTTGTCTAACTATGGCTACACCTTC. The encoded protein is CASQNALSNYGYTF.

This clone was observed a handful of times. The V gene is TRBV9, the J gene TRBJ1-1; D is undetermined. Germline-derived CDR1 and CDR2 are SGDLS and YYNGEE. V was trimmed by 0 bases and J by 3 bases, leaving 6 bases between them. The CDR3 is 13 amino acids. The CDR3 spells CASSVAVDTEAFF. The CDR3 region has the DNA TGTGCCAGCAGCGTAGCGGTAGACACTGAAGCTTTCTTT.

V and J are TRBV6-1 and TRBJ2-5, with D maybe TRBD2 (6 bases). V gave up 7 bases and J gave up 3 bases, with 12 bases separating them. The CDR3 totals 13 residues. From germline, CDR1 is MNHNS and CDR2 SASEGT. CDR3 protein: CASTTGLEETQYF. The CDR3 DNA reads TGTGCCAGCACTACGGGACTCGAAGAGACCCAGTACTTC.

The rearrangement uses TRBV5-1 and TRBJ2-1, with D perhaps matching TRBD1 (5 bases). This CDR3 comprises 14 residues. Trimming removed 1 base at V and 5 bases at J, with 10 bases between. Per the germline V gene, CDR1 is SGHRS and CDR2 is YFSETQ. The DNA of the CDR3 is TGCGCCAGCAGCTTGCGGGTAGGGGACAATGAGCAGTTCTTC. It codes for CASSLRVGDNEQFF.

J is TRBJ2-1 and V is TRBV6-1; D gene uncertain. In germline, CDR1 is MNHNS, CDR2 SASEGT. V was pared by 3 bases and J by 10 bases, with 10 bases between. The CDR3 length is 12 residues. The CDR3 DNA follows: TGTGCCAGCAGTGATATTGGGCTCGAGCAGTTCTTC. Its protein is CASSDIGLEQFF.

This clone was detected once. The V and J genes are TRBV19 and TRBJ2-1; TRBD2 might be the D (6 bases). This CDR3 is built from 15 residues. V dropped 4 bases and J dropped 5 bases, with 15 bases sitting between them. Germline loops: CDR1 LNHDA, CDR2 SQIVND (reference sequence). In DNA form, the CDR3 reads TGTGCCAGTAGTACCGGGGACTTCGTTCACAATGAGCAGTTCTTC. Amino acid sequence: CASSTGDFVHNEQFF.

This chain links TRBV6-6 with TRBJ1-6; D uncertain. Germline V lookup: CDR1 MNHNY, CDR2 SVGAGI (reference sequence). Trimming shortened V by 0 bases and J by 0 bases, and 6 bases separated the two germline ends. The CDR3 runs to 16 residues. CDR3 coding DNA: TGTGCCAGCAGTTACTCTGGGAGCTCCTATAATTCACCCCTCCACTTT. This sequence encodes CASSYSGSSYNSPLHF.

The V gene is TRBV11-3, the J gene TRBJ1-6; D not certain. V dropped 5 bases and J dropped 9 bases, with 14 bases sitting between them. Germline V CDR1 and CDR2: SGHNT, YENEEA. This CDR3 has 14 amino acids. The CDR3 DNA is TGTGCCAGCAGCCCAGGCCAGCTGGGTTCACCCCTCCACTTT. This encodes CASSPGQLGSPLHF.

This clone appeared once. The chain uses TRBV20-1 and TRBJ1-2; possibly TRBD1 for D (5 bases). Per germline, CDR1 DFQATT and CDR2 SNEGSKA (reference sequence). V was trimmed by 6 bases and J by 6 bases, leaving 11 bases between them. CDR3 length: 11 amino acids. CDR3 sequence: CSAPRQNGYTF. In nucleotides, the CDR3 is TGCAGTGCCCCCCGACAGAATGGCTACACCTTC.

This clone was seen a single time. CDR3 sequence: CASSFQGGYEQYF. Written as DNA, the CDR3 is TGTGCCAGCAGCTTCCAGGGGGGCTACGAGCAGTACTTC. The rearrangement uses TRBV5-4 and TRBJ2-7, with D perhaps matching TRBD1 (7 bases). The germline V gene encodes CDR1 SGHNT and CDR2 YYREEE (reference sequence). Trimming took 2 bases from V and 3 from J, leaving 9 bases between them. This CDR3 contains 13 residues.

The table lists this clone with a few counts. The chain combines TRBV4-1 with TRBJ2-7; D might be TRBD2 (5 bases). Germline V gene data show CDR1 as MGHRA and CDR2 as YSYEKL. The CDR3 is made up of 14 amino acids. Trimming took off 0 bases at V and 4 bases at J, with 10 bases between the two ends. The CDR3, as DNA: TGCGCCAGCAGCCAAGATAGCGTCGGGTACGAGCAGTACTTC. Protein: CASSQDSVGYEQYF.

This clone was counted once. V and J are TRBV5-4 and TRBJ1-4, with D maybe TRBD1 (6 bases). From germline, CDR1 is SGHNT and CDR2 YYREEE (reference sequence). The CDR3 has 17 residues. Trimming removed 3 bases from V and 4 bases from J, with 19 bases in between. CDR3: CASSSGPVGGVNEKLFF. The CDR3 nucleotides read TGTGCCAGCAGCTCCGGGCCCGTAGGGGGTGTTAATGAAAAACTGTTTTTT. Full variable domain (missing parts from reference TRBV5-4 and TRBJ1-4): ETGVTQSPTHLIKTRGQQVTLRCSSQSGHNTVSWYQQALGQGPQFIFQYYREEENGRGNFPPRFSGLQFPNYSSELNVNALELDDSALYLCASSSGPVGGVNEKLFFGSGTQLSVL.

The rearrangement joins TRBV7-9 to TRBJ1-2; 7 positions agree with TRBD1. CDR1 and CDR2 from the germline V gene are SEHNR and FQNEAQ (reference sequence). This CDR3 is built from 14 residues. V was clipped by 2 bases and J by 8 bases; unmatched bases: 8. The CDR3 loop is CASSLIQGNRGYTF. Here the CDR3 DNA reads TGTGCCAGCAGCTTAATACAGGGGAATAGGGGCTACACCTTC. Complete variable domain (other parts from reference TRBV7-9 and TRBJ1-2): DTGVSQNPRHKITKRGQNVTFRCDPISEHNRLYWYRQTLGQGPEFLTYFQNEAQLEKSRLLSDRFSAERPKGSFSTLEIQRTEQGDSAMYLCASSLIQGNRGYTFGSGTRLTVV.

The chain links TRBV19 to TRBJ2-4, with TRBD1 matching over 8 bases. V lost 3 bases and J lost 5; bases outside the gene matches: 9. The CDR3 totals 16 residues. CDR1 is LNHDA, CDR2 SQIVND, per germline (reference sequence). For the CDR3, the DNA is TGTGCCAGTAGTATGGGGACAGGATGGGGAGAAAACATTCAGTACTTC. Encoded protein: CASSMGTGWGENIQYF.

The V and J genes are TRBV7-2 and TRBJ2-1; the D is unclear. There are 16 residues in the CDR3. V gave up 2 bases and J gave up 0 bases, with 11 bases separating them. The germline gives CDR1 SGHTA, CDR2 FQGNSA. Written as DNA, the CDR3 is TGTGCCAGCAGCTTATCTGTCTCGAGCTCCTACAATGAGCAGTTCTTC. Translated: CASSLSVSSSYNEQFF.

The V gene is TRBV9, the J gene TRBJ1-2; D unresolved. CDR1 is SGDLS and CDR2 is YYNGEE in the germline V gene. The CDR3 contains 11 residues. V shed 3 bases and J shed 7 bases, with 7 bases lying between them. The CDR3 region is CASSARFGYTF. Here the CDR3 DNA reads TGTGCCAGCAGCGCCCGGTTTGGCTACACCTTC. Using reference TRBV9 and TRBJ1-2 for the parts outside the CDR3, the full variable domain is DSGVTQTPKHLITATGQRVTLRCSPRSGDLSVYWYQQSLDQGLQFLIQYYNGEERAKGNILERFSAQQFPDLHSELNLSSLELGDSALYFCASSARFGYTFGSGTRLTVV.

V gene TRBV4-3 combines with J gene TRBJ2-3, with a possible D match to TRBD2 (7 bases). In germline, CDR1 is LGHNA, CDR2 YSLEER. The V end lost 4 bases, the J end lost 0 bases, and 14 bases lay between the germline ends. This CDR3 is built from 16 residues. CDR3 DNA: TGCGCCAGCAGCCGCAAACGGGGGGCTAGCACAGATACGCAGTATTTT. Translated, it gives CASSRKRGASTDTQYF.

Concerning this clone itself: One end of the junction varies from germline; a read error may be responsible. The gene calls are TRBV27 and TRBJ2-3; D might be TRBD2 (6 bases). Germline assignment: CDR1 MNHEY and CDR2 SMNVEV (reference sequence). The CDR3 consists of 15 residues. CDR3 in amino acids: CATRDSPPRTDAQYF. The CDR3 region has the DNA TGTGCCACCCGGGACTCTCCTCCTCGCACAGATGCGCAGTATTTT.

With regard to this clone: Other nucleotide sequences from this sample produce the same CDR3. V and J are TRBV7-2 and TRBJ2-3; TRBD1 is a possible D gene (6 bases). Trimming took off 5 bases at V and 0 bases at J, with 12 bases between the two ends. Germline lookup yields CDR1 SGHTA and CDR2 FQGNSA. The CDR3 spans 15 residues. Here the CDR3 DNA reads TGTGCCAGCAGCCCCAGGGGTCCTAGCACAGATACGCAGTATTTT. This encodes CASSPRGPSTDTQYF.